The entry below describes one T cell receptor (beta chain). PCR used 60 Vbeta primers and 13 Jbeta primers. The method was immunoSEQ multiplex PCR; TCRdb's version includes in-frame clones alone and lacks a portion of them. The sample holds roughly 170,000 clones; 80% are singletons and the top ten take 0.5% to 0.8%. The sample is drawn from a study of cytomegalovirus exposure and HLA in healthy donors. This clonotype was obtained from a boy younger than 18 in good health and CMV-seronegative. Sequencing was done on a sample of PBMCs.

The CDR3 region has the DNA TGTGCCATCAGTCCAGGGGGACCTGGAAACACCATATATTTT. Translation: CAISPGGPGNTIYF. V and J are TRBV10-3 and TRBJ1-3, with TRBD1 matching 7 bases. This CDR3 spans 14 amino acids. CDR1 ENHRY and CDR2 SYGVKD come from the germline V gene. Germline trimming cut 5 bases from V and 2 bases from J; bases unmatched to any gene: 3.